Below, 11 T cell receptor beta chains from the same sample are listed, as sequenced in a study of T cells after yellow fever vaccination. Using its own MiXCR run on the 5' RACE reads, TCRdb lists one record per CDR3 protein. This sample yields roughly 79,000 distinct CDR3 sequences, of which about 7.2% are seen a single time; over 25% belongs to the top ten. This sample comprised CD8+ T cells sorted from PBMCs, obtained 10 to 11 days after the first yellow fever vaccination. Receptor source: a young man who received the YFV17D yellow fever vaccine.

This clonotype showed up many times. This chain connects TRBV24-1 to TRBJ1-1; no definite D call. Trimming cost V 1 base and J 8 bases, with 10 bases left between them. Germline V gene data show CDR1 as KGHDR and CDR2 as SFDVKD. CDR3 length: 13 amino acids. For the CDR3, the DNA is TGTGCCACCAGTGATTTTCCCCGGAAAGAAGCTTTCTTT. Translated: CATSDFPRKEAFF.

This clonotype was found a few times. The rearrangement uses TRBV7-9 and TRBJ2-5, with D perhaps matching TRBD1 (6 bases). CDR1 and CDR2 (germline): SEHNR, FQNEAQ (reference sequence). V was pared by 4 bases and J by 4 bases, with 13 bases between. This CDR3 has 14 amino acids. The CDR3 is CASSSDRSGETQYF. CDR3 in DNA: TGTGCCAGCAGCTCCGACAGGTCAGGAGAGACCCAGTACTTC.

In this sample, this clonotype turned up many times. The chain is built from TRBV4-1 and TRBJ2-4, with D tentatively TRBD2 (6 bases). V was pared by 3 bases and J by 2 bases, with 8 bases between. In germline, CDR1 is MGHRA, CDR2 YSYEKL. The CDR3 is 14 residues long. CDR3 protein: CASSHGGTKNIQYF. CDR3 DNA: TGCGCCAGCAGCCATGGCGGGACCAAAAACATTCAGTACTTC.

This clonotype turned up a few times. The CDR3 sequence: CATSDLGTGELFF. DNA of the CDR3: TGTGCCACCAGTGATTTGGGCACCGGGGAGCTGTTTTTT. V and J are TRBV24-1 and TRBJ2-2; no clear D gene. Germline CDR1 reads KGHDR; CDR2 reads SFDVKD. The CDR3 has 13 residues. The V and J ends lost 0 bases and 4 bases respectively, with 2 bases between them.

This clonotype was observed a few times. V and J are TRBV3-1 and TRBJ2-5, with D unclear. The CDR3 is 19 residues long. CDR1 LGHDT and CDR2 YNNKEL come from the germline V gene (reference sequence). V lost 0 bases to trimming and J lost 1 base, with 21 bases between them. CDR3: CASSQDFFDASRPQETQYF. The CDR3 region has the DNA TGTGCCAGCAGCCAAGATTTCTTTGACGCCTCTCGCCCCCAAGAGACCCAGTACTTC.

This clonotype was counted ten times or more. The gene calls are TRBV7-9 and TRBJ2-1; D is uncertain. CDR3 length equals 13 residues. The germline V gene has CDR1 SEHNR and CDR2 FQNEAQ (reference sequence). V gave up 0 bases and J gave up 6 bases, with 6 bases separating them. This CDR3 is CASSLASGNEQFF. The CDR3 DNA sequence: TGTGCCAGCAGCTTAGCTAGTGGCAATGAGCAGTTCTTC.

This clonotype showed up many times. V is TRBV2 and J is TRBJ2-1; D not resolved. The CDR3 has 16 residues. CDR1 SNHLY and CDR2 FYNNEI come from the germline V gene. The V end lost 10 bases, the J end lost 0 bases, and 19 bases lay between the germline ends. This CDR3 reads CATKDRTRSSYNEQFF. CDR3 coding DNA: TGTGCCACCAAAGACCGTACCCGGAGCTCCTACAATGAGCAGTTCTTC.

In its sample, this clonotype was seen a few times. The chain carries TRBV5-4 and TRBJ1-6; 7 bases fit TRBD1. The CDR3 covers 12 residues. Germline assignment: CDR1 SGHNT and CDR2 YYREEE (reference sequence). With 9 bases clipped from V and 10 bases from J, the junction kept 7 bases outside the gene matches. CDR3 amino acids: CATGGDSSPLHF. As DNA, the CDR3 is TGTGCCACCGGAGGGGACAGCTCACCCCTCCACTTT. The entire variable domain, with the rest obtained from reference TRBV5-4 and TRBJ1-6, is as follows: ETGVTQSPTHLIKTRGQQVTLRCSSQSGHNTVSWYQQALGQGPQFIFQYYREEENGRGNFPPRFSGLQFPNYSSELNVNALELDDSALYLCATGGDSSPLHFGNGTRLTVT.

By its share, this clonotype is medium-sized. The chain couples TRBV4-2 to TRBJ2-6; 8 bases fit TRBD2. This CDR3 has 16 amino acids. V was clipped by 0 bases and J by 2 bases; unmatched bases: 0. In germline, CDR1 is LGHNA, CDR2 YNFKEQ. The CDR3 is CASSQEAGAGANVLTF. The CDR3 nucleotides read TGTGCCAGCAGCCAAGAAGCGGGGGCTGGGGCCAACGTCCTGACTTTC.

In this sample, this clonotype turned up many times. The CDR3 sequence is CASSYLWDIKGQETQYF. The CDR3 DNA reads as TGTGCCAGCAGTTATCTTTGGGACATTAAGGGGCAAGAGACCCAGTACTTC. J is TRBJ2-5 and V is TRBV6-5; D might be TRBD1 (6 bases). The ends were cut back, 3 bases at V and 2 bases at J, with 19 bases in the middle. Germline V gene sequence: CDR1 MNHEY, CDR2 SVGAGI. The CDR3 is 17 residues long.

On this clonotype: A read error is possible here, since a much larger clone lies one base away. V usage is TRBV3-1 and J usage is TRBJ2-2; perhaps TRBD1 as D (6 bases). Germline assignment: CDR1 LGHDT and CDR2 YNNKEL (reference sequence). CDR3 length: 16 residues. CDR3 DNA: TGTGCCAGCAGCCAAGAGAGAACAGGGCGAACCGGGGAGCTGTGTTTT. Translation gives CASSQERTGRTGELCF.